This paragraph covers one T cell receptor (beta chain) sequence. Original analysis: Estimation of nucleated cell counts relied on the amplification of reference gene primers. The data were produced by immunoSEQ multiplex PCR, yet TCRdb's version contains in-frame clones alone and is incomplete. V, J and clone size are those of that table, while D and trimming were read from the DNA. The sample consists of 190,000 or so clones, around nine tenths of them appearing once. This entry belongs to a study of blood T cell repertoires in COVID-19. Study in general: The cDNA or gDNA used as material had been derived from T cells, B-cell-depleted T cells, or PBMCs.

The CDR3 sequence is 14 residues long. The V end was cut by 6 bases, the J end by 2 bases, with 11 bases between. Germline V gene lookup returns CDR1 SGHTA and CDR2 FQGTGA. The TCR comes from a woman aged 18-35 years who had recovered from COVID-19. V is TRBV7-3 and J is TRBJ2-1; D may be TRBD1 (6 bases). Sequences were obtained from peripheral blood. CDR3 sequence: CASSLQGTYNEQFF. Written as DNA, the CDR3 is TGTGCCAGCAGTCTTCAGGGGACCTACAATGAGCAGTTCTTC.